This T cell receptor (beta chain) is from a study of blood T cell repertoires in COVID-19 (dated by TCRdb to about 2020). As for the study more broadly: Collaborator samples came from the United States, Italy and Spain and covered acute and convalescent phases of COVID-19. The repertoires were released in a freely available public database meant as a resource for research on the immune response to SARS-CoV-2. The prospective study material was composed of cDNA or gDNA derived from T cells, B-cell-depleted T cells, or PBMCs. Deeply sampled blood TCRbeta repertoires from subjects exposed to, actively infected with, or recovered from COVID-19 were included in the dataset. The samples were drawn from two sources: the first 160 participants of the ongoing ImmuneRACE study, and fewer than 1,500 subjects contributed by 6 global collaborators. Where HLA class I and class II types were available, the types were taken from metadata supplied by the sample provider, not from assay-based typing. A de-identified subject ID, COVID-19 status, age in years and sex were almost always included in the sample metadata. General findings and caveats noted by the study authors: How much clinical and demographic metadata was included differed by source and by participant, and the metadata was provided uncurated.

The CDR3 goes from the cysteine to the phenylalanine over 15 residues. The read is trimmed to its CDR3 DNA, 45 bases read in frame from base 1. The V end gives up 6 bases and the J end 2 bases, leaving 4 bases in the junction not matched to a gene. The germline V gene gives CDR1 as SGHTA and CDR2 as FQGNSA. Concerning this clone: No cognate antigen has been identified for it. The input lacks base qualities; no much larger clone sits a single base away. The same CDR3 also results from other DNA sequences found in this sample.

TCRbeta CDR3 regions were amplified from genomic DNA by means of the immunoSEQ Assay, a bias-controlled multiplex PCR. On the authors' methods: Nucleated cell counts per sample were estimated from amplification of reference gene primers within the assay. Sequence reads were collapsed and filtered to measure the absolute abundance of every unique TCRbeta CDR3 rearrangement. For each sample, productive Simpson clonality was calculated by taking the square root of Simpson's diversity index across productive rearrangements. TCRdb mirrors the immuneACCESS table, restricted to in-frame sequences. Some clones are absent from its copies; in checked studies, under half trace to an unresolved V gene, and the reason for the others is unknown. The V and J calls and clone size were taken over from that table, and D and trimming were inferred from the DNA. The sample table shows 200,000 or so clones, and 75% to 85% are seen once. The ten most abundant clones make up around 2.4% of the sample.

A second Seattle source provided samples from volunteer blood donors who had recovered from COVID-19. The collaborating institutions used their own protocols to collect whole blood in K2EDTA tubes. Collaborator samples were shipped for TCRbeta analysis as frozen whole blood, isolated PBMCs, or DNA extracted from either sample type. The chain is encoded by TRBV7-2 joined to TRBJ2-5, with 12 junctional bases fitting TRBD2. The receptor's source is a middle-aged man who had recovered from COVID-19. Material: peripheral blood. The CDR3 here reads CASSLGLAGQETQYF. The DNA sequence is as follows: TGTGCCAGCAGTCTTGGACTAGCGGGACAAGAGACCCAGTACTTC.